The 10 T cell receptor beta chains below come from one sample, sequenced in a study of technical replicates of blood from several donors. The assay was immunoSEQ multiplex PCR, and TCRdb's table has in-frame clones only and misses some. The sample contains fewer than 65,000 clones, about 90% of which appear only once. Material: PBMCs. These receptors were taken from a human donor in good health. Some clones in this sample may be carry-over from other donors' samples.

V and J are TRBV6-4 and TRBJ2-3, with D tentatively TRBD2 (5 bases). V was shortened by 8 bases and J by 2 bases, with 17 bases between the two germline ends. This CDR3 has 15 amino acids. Germline CDR1 is MRHNA and CDR2 is SNTAGT. CDR3 residues: CASQVPRTLTDTQYF. The CDR3 region has the DNA TGTGCCAGCCAGGTGCCCAGGACTCTCACAGATACGCAGTATTTT.

The chain joins TRBV11-1 to TRBJ2-3; D might be TRBD2 (6 bases). Germline V lookup: CDR1 SGHAT, CDR2 FQDESV (reference sequence). Trimming shortened V by 4 bases and J by 4 bases, and 15 bases separated the two germline ends. This CDR3 is built from 15 residues. The CDR3 region is CASSSGLGPADTQYF. Written as DNA, the CDR3 is TGTGCCAGCAGCTCGGGACTCGGGCCGGCAGATACGCAGTATTTT.

V gene TRBV19 combines with J gene TRBJ2-7; TRBD1 is a possible D gene (6 bases). Trimming stripped 0 bases from V and 3 bases from J, with 12 bases between. The V gene's germline CDR1 is LNHDA and CDR2 SQIVND (reference sequence). CDR3 length equals 15 residues. CDR3 DNA: TGTGCCAGTAGTATAGACCCGGACAGCCTCTACGAGCAGTACTTC. Encoded protein: CASSIDPDSLYEQYF.

The chain links TRBV5-5 to TRBJ1-1; TRBD1 matches at 11 bases. Germline CDR1 reads SGHKS; CDR2 reads YYEKEE (reference sequence). The junction had 5 bases not matched to a gene; V was cut back by 4 bases and J by 6 bases. The CDR3 totals 14 residues. CDR3 region: CASSREGQGAEAFF. The CDR3 nucleotides read TGTGCCAGCAGCCGGGAGGGACAGGGGGCTGAAGCTTTCTTT. Full variable domain (outside the CDR3, taken from reference TRBV5-5 and TRBJ1-1): DAGVTQSPTHLIKTRGQQVTLRCSPISGHKSVSWYQQVLGQGPQFIFQYYEKEERGRGNFPDRFSARQFPNYSSELNVNALLLGDSALYLCASSREGQGAEAFFGQGTRLTVV.

The V call is TRBV16, the J call TRBJ1-1, with D possibly TRBD1 on 6 matching bases. Trimming pared 4 bases from V and 4 bases from J, leaving 13 bases between. The CDR3 is made up of 14 amino acids. Germline loops: CDR1 KGHSY, CDR2 FQNENV. CDR3: CASSPTRGFTEAFF. The CDR3 DNA is TGTGCCAGCAGCCCAACTAGGGGGTTCACTGAAGCTTTCTTT.

The chain uses TRBV27 and TRBJ1-6; D unresolved. The CDR3 is 16 residues long. V was clipped by 7 bases and J by 0 bases, with 13 bases between them. Germline V gene data show CDR1 as MNHEY and CDR2 as SMNVEV (reference sequence). This chain's CDR3 is CASKRRESSYNSPLHF. DNA for the CDR3: TGTGCCAGCAAAAGGAGGGAGAGCTCCTATAATTCACCCCTCCACTTT.

The rearrangement uses TRBV7-6 and TRBJ2-2, with D hard to call. V was clipped by 5 bases and J by 2 bases, with 15 bases between them. From germline, CDR1 is SGHVS and CDR2 FNYEAQ. This CDR3 spans 16 amino acids. The CDR3 spells CASSPDSVGNTGELFF. In DNA form, the CDR3 reads TGTGCCAGCAGCCCCGACTCGGTCGGCAACACCGGGGAGCTGTTTTTT.

This sequence joins TRBV5-1 and TRBJ2-1; 13 nucleotides line up with TRBD2. V lost 0 bases and J lost 7; bases outside the gene matches: 13. Germline V gene lookup returns CDR1 SGHRS and CDR2 YFSETQ. This CDR3 spans 19 amino acids. CDR3 amino acids: CASSLVGLAGEPGGNEQFF. The CDR3, as DNA: TGCGCCAGCAGCTTGGTTGGACTAGCGGGAGAGCCAGGTGGGAATGAGCAGTTCTTC.

The J gene is TRBJ1-1, the V gene TRBV6-5; D may be TRBD1 (6 bases). The CDR3 runs 13 residues. The V and J ends lost 5 bases and 0 bases respectively, with 7 bases between them. Germline V lookup: CDR1 MNHEY, CDR2 SVGAGI. The CDR3 coding sequence is TGTGCCAGCAGTAGACAGGTGAACACTGAAGCTTTCTTT. This translates into CASSRQVNTEAFF.

The chain employs TRBV5-6 and TRBJ2-3; the match to TRBD2 covers 11 bases. Losses at the gene ends were 0 bases for V and 2 bases for J; bases not matched to a gene: 8. Germline CDR1 is SGHDT and CDR2 is YYEEEE. The CDR3 totals 18 residues. CDR3 in DNA: TGTGCCAGCAGCTTGGCCTCTAGCGGGGGGACTCACACAGATACGCAGTATTTT. Encoded protein: CASSLASSGGTHTDTQYF.